Listed below are T cell receptor beta chains from one sample, sequenced in a study of shared clonotypes between healthy human individuals. Only in-frame clones appear in the TCRdb table, and some are missing; sequencing was by immunoSEQ multiplex PCR. Seen here are about 2.3 million clones, approximately 95% observed once, and the top ten hold around 0.4%. Sequenced: naive CD4+ T cells from PBMCs. The receptors derive from a man aged 18 to 35 in good health. Some clones in this sample may be carry-over from other donors' samples. Both conserved end residues are part of each CDR3. A D gene is named only where the DNA matches it firmly. The size field is filled for only some rows; it gives once, few, many or a size class.

TRBV28,TRBD1,-,TRBJ1-1,CASSLPWTGATEAFF,TGTGCCAGCAGCCTCCCATGGACAGGGGCCACTGAAGCTTTCTTT
TRBV7-3,TRBD2,once,TRBJ2-3,CASSLTANHYLAGGPDRSTDTQYF,TGTGCCAGCAGCTTAACCGCAAACCATTACCTAGCGGGAGGGCCAGACAGAAGCACAGATACGCAGTATTTT
TRBV19,TRBD1,-,TRBJ1-5,CASSPTGGGQPQHF,TGTGCCAGTAGTCCCACAGGGGGAGGTCAGCCCCAGCATTTT
TRBV7-3,-,-,TRBJ2-1,CASSGGTRLYNEQFF,TGTGCCAGCAGCGGTGGTACTAGACTCTACAATGAGCAGTTCTTC
TRBV4-2,TRBD2,-,TRBJ2-2,CASSQDIAGGPRTGELFF,TGTGCCAGCAGCCAGGACATAGCGGGAGGGCCGCGGACCGGGGAGCTGTTTTTT
TRBV5-6,-,-,TRBJ1-4,CASNSWGGEEKLFF,TGTGCCAGCAACTCGTGGGGGGGCGAGGAAAAACTGTTTTTT
TRBV7-9,-,-,TRBJ2-7,CASSLSAYEQYF,TGTGCCAGCAGCTTATCCGCCTACGAGCAGTACTTC
TRBV5-1,-,-,TRBJ1-1,CASSFRVNTEAFF,TGCGCCAGCAGCTTCCGGGTTAACACTGAAGCTTTCTTT
TRBV18,-,-,TRBJ2-5,CASSPLGGYQETQYF,TGTGCCAGCTCACCACTCGGCGGCTACCAAGAGACCCAGTACTTC
TRBV5-1,-,-,TRBJ2-2,CASRLYSPNTGELFF,TGCGCCAGCAGATTATACAGCCCGAACACCGGGGAGCTGTTTTTT